Following are 10 T cell receptor beta chains from one sample sequenced in a study of Ad26.COV2.S vaccination and SARS-CoV-2 variants. Treatment reported: some 20 received Ad26.COV2.S at low or high dose, single or two shots; a few received placebo; per-sample allocation not given. Sample collection was performed on day 63 after the first vaccine or placebo injection. The table came from immunoSEQ multiplex PCR; TCRdb's copy has only in-frame clones and leaves some out. The table shows roughly 700,000 clones, with roughly 90% occurring only once. Sequenced here: peripheral blood, sampled in a trial of Ad26.COV2.S vaccine versus placebo. The receptors here all came from a person between 18 and 65 years old who received the Ad26.COV2.S COVID-19 vaccine or a placebo.

The chain carries TRBV30 and TRBJ2-5; possibly TRBD1 or TRBD2 for D (5 bases each). With 2 bases removed from V and 5 bases from J, the gap between germline ends came to 12 bases. CDR1 is GTSNPN, CDR2 SVGIG, per germline (reference sequence). The CDR3 covers 13 residues. The CDR3 here is CAWSPGLVETQYF. DNA for the CDR3: TGTGCCTGGAGTCCGGGGCTAGTGGAGACCCAGTACTTC.

The rearrangement links TRBV6-5 to TRBJ2-7, with 8 bases fitting TRBD1. Germline trimming cut 6 bases from V and 9 bases from J; bases unmatched to any gene: 13. Per the germline V gene, CDR1 is MNHEY and CDR2 is SVGAGI. This CDR3 is 14 amino acids long. The CDR3 coding sequence is TGTGCCAGCAGGTTATCGGGACGTGGACAGGGGCAGTACTTC. Its protein is CASRLSGRGQGQYF.

V and J are TRBV6-5 and TRBJ2-7, with TRBD1 matching 7 bases. The CDR3 spans 15 residues. The germline V gene encodes CDR1 MNHEY and CDR2 SVGAGI. J gave up 0 bases and V 5 bases, and 7 bases lay outside the gene matches. CDR3 DNA sequence: TGTGCCAGCAGTAAACTCCCAGGGGGCTCCTACGAGCAGTACTTC. The encoded protein is CASSKLPGGSYEQYF.

The rearrangement joins TRBV30 to TRBJ2-5, with D hard to call. Germline values: CDR1 GTSNPN, CDR2 SVGIG (reference sequence). The CDR3 is 13 residues long. V was shortened by 3 bases and J by 9 bases, with 17 bases between the two germline ends. For the CDR3, the DNA is TGTGCCTGGAGCCCATCCCCCCCTGGGGCCCAGTACTTC. It codes for CAWSPSPPGAQYF.

V gene TRBV7-3 combines with J gene TRBJ2-7; TRBD2 agrees at 9 bases. Looked up from germline, CDR1 is SGHTA and CDR2 is FQGTGA. J lost 1 base, V lost 2 bases, and 3 bases had no gene match. The CDR3 runs 15 residues. The CDR3 DNA is TGTGCCAGCAGCTTAGCGGGGGGGAGTTCCTACGAGCAGTACTTC. Protein: CASSLAGGSSYEQYF.

The rearrangement links TRBV7-9 to TRBJ2-7; 9 positions agree with TRBD2. Germline V gene sequence: CDR1 SEHNR, CDR2 FQNEAQ (reference sequence). The CDR3 consists of 17 residues. V lost 5 bases, J lost 1 base, and 12 bases stayed unmatched. Here the CDR3 reads CASSAPGAGGPSYEQYF. In DNA, the CDR3 is TGTGCCAGCAGCGCCCCTGGGGCGGGAGGGCCGTCCTACGAGCAGTACTTC.

This chain uses TRBV7-2 with TRBJ2-2; 7 bases align to TRBD1. Per germline, CDR1 SGHTA and CDR2 FQGNSA. There are 14 residues in the CDR3. With 5 bases clipped from V and 8 bases from J, the junction kept 8 bases outside the gene matches. The CDR3 sequence: CASSRGQHIGELFF. DNA of the CDR3: TGTGCCAGCAGCAGGGGACAGCACATTGGGGAGCTGTTTTTT. Using reference TRBV7-2 and TRBJ2-2 for the parts outside the CDR3, the full variable domain is GAGVSQSPSNKVTEKGKDVELRCDPISGHTALYWYRQSLGQGLEFLIYFQGNSAPDKSGLPSDRFSAERTGGSVSTLTIQRTQQEDSAVYLCASSRGQHIGELFFGEGSRLTVL.

This chain joins TRBV24-1 and TRBJ2-5, with TRBD1 matching over 10 bases. CDR1 KGHDR and CDR2 SFDVKD come from the germline V gene. The CDR3 sequence is 15 residues long. V was pared by 3 bases and J by 3 bases, with 3 bases of the junction left unmatched. CDR3 amino acids: CATSDPGTGEETQYF. Here the CDR3 DNA reads TGTGCCACCAGTGATCCGGGGACAGGGGAAGAGACCCAGTACTTC.

For this clone: The same CDR3 can be traced to other DNA sequences in this sample. V usage is TRBV5-6 and J usage is TRBJ2-7; weak D call: TRBD2 (7 bases). Germline V CDR1 and CDR2: SGHDT, YYEEEE. The CDR3 spans 13 residues. The V end lost 0 bases, the J end lost 6 bases, and 10 bases lay between the germline ends. CDR3 coding DNA: TGTGCCAGCAGCTTGGTGGGGGGGCGCGAGCAGTACTTC. Protein product: CASSLVGGREQYF. Full variable domain (missing parts from reference TRBV5-6 and TRBJ2-7): DAGVTQSPTHLIKTRGQQVTLRCSPKSGHDTVSWYQQALGQGPQFIFQYYEEEERQRGNFPDRFSGHQFPNYSSELNVNALLLGDSALYLCASSLVGGREQYFGPGTRLTVT.

The V call is TRBV6-5, the J call TRBJ2-1; D is perhaps TRBD2 (6 bases). Germline V gene data show CDR1 as MNHEY and CDR2 as SVGAGI. This CDR3 has 13 amino acids. V shed 5 bases and J shed 6 bases, with 11 bases lying between them. CDR3 region: CASSKGLPNEQFF. CDR3 nucleotide sequence: TGTGCCAGCAGTAAGGGACTTCCCAATGAGCAGTTCTTC.